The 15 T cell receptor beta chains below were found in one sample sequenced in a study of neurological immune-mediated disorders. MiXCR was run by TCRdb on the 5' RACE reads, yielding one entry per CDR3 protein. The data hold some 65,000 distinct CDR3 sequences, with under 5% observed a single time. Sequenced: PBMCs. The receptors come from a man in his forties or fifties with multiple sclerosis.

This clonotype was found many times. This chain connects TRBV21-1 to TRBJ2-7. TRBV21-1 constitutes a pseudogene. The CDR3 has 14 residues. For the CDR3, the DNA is TGTGCCAGCAGCAAAGATAGGACCCTCTACGAGCAGTACGTC. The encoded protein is CASSKDRTLYEQYV.

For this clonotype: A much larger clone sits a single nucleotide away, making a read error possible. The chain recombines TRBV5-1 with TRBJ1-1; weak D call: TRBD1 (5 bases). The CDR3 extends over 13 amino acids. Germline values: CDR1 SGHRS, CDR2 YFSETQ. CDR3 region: CASSFRGSTKAFF. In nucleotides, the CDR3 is TGCGCCAGCAGCTTTCGGGGGAGCACTAAAGCTTTCTTT.

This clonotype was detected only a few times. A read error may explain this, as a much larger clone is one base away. In DNA, the CDR3 is TGCGCCAGCAGCAAAGACAGTCAGCCCCAGCATTTT. Amino acids: CASSKDSQPQHF. The chain has TRBV4-1 and TRBJ1-5, with a weak D call TRBD1 (5 bases). This CDR3 contains 12 residues. Germline loops: CDR1 MGHRA, CDR2 YSYEKL.

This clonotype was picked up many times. The CDR3 DNA reads as TGCGCCAGCAGCTTTGTAGTCCTGAGCACAGATACGCAGTATTTT. Residues: CASSFVVLSTDTQYF. The rearrangement links TRBV5-1 to TRBJ2-3; no definite D call. In germline, CDR1 is SGHRS, CDR2 YFSETQ. CDR3 length: 15 residues. Trimming pared 2 bases from V and 0 bases from J, leaving 10 bases between.

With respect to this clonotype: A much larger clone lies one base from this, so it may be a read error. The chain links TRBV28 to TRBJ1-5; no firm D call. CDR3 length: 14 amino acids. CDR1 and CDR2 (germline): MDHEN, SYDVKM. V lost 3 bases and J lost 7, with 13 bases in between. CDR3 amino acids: CASSFTKRAQPQHF. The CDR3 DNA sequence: TGTGCCAGCAGTTTTACTAAAAGGGCACAGCCCCAGCATTTT.

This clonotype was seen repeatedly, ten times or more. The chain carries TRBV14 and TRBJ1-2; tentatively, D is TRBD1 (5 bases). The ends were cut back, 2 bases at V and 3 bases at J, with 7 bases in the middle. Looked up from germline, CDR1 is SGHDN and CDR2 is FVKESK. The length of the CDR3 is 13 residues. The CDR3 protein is CASSQQGHYGYTF. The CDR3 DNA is TGTGCCAGCAGCCAACAGGGTCACTATGGCTACACCTTC.

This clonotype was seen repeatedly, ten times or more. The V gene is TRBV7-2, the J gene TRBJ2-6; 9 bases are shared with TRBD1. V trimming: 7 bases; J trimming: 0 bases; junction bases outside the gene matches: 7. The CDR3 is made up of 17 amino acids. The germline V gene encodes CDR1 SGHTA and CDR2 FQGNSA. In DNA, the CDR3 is TGTGCCAGCACTCGACAGGGGGGGACCTCTGGGGCCAACGTCCTGACTTTC. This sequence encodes CASTRQGGTSGANVLTF. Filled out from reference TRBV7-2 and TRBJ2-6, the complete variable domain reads GAGVSQSPSNKVTEKGKDVELRCDPISGHTALYWYRQSLGQGLEFLIYFQGNSAPDKSGLPSDRFSAERTGGSVSTLTIQRTQQEDSAVYLCASTRQGGTSGANVLTFGAGSRLTVL.

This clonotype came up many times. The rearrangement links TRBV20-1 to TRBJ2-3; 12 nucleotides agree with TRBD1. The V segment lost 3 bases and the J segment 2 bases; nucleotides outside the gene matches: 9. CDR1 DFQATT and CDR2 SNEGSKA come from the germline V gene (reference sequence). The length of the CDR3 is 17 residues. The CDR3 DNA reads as TGCAGTGCTAGCGGTGGGACAGGGGGCCTCCTCACAGATACGCAGTATTTT. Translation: CSASGGTGGLLTDTQYF.

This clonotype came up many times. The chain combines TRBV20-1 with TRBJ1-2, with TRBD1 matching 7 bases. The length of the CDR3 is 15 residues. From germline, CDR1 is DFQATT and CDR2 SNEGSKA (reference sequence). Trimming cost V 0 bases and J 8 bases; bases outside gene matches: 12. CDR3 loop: CSARDFRQGERGYTF. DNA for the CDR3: TGCAGTGCTAGAGATTTTCGGCAGGGGGAGAGAGGCTACACCTTC.

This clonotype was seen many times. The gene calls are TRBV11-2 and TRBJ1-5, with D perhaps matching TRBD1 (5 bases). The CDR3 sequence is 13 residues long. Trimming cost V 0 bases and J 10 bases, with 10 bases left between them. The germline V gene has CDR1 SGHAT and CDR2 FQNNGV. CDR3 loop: CASSLDSGGPQHF. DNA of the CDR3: TGTGCCAGCAGCTTAGATTCGGGGGGACCCCAGCATTTT.

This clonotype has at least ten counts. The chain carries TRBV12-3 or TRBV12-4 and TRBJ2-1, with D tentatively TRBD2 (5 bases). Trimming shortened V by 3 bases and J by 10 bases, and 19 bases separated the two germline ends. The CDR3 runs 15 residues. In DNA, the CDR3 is TGTGCCAGCAGTTTTCTAGGTACGGTCGTAGCGGAGCAGTTCTTC. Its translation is CASSFLGTVVAEQFF.

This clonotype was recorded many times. The CDR3 DNA sequence: TGCGCCAGCAGCTTGGTGACAGGGTCGGATTCACCCCTCCACTTT. It specifies CASSLVTGSDSPLHF. The genes are TRBV5-1 and TRBJ1-6, with 7 bases lining up with TRBD1. This CDR3 has 15 residues. V trimming: 0 bases; J trimming: 8 bases; junction bases outside the gene matches: 5. Per the germline V gene, CDR1 is SGHRS and CDR2 is YFSETQ.

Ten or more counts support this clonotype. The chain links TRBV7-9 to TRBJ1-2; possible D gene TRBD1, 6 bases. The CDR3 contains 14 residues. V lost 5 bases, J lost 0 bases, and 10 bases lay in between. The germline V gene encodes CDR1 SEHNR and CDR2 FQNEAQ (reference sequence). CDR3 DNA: TGTGCCAGCAGCCGGACAGCATCTAACTATGGCTACACCTTC. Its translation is CASSRTASNYGYTF.

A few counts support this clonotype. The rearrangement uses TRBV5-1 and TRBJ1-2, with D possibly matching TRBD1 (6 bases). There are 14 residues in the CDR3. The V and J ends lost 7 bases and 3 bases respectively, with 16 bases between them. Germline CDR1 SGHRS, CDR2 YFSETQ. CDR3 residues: CASQPFQGYYGYTF. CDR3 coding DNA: TGCGCCAGCCAGCCATTTCAGGGGTACTATGGCTACACCTTC.

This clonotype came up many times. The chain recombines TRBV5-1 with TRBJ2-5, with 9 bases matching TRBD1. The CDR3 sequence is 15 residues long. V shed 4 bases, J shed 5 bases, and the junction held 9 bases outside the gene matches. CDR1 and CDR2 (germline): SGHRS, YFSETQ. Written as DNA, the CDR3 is TGCGCCAGCAGCCCAAGGACAGGGGCAGGGGAGACCCAGTACTTC. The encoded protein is CASSPRTGAGETQYF.